A selection of T cell receptor beta chains follows, all from one sample in a study of PD-1 blockade in classical Hodgkin lymphoma. The data were produced by immunoSEQ multiplex PCR, yet TCRdb's version contains in-frame clones alone and is incomplete. The sample records 66,000 or so clones, around 75% being singletons. Sequenced here: peripheral blood mononuclear cells (PBMCs), sampled before the second cycle of nivolumab. These receptors were collected from a human donor with classical Hodgkin lymphoma. Each CDR3 is given with its conserved first and last residue. Each record gives: CDR3 DNA, CDR3 protein, CDR3 length, clone size, J gene, D gene, V gene. D genes are given only for firm matches. Where a row states a size, it is once, few, many or the class of an expanded clone; other rows omit it.

CDR3 DNA: TGTGCCAGCAGCTTAGGGCCAGGGCATCAAGGCTACACCTTC; CDR3 protein: CASSLGPGHQGYTF; CDR3 length: 14; clone size: -; J gene: TRBJ1-2; D gene: -; V gene: TRBV7-9
CDR3 DNA: TGTGCCAGTAGTATTGCGGCCCACACTGAAGCTTTCTTT; CDR3 protein: CASSIAAHTEAFF; CDR3 length: 13; clone size: -; J gene: TRBJ1-1; D gene: -; V gene: TRBV19
CDR3 DNA: TGTGCCAGCAGTTACCCGGATGGAAACACCATATATTTT; CDR3 protein: CASSYPDGNTIYF; CDR3 length: 13; clone size: -; J gene: TRBJ1-3; D gene: -; V gene: TRBV6-5
CDR3 DNA: TGTGCCAGCAGTTACTCGGGGGACCGATGGTATGGCTACACCTTC; CDR3 protein: CASSYSGDRWYGYTF; CDR3 length: 15; clone size: few; J gene: TRBJ1-2; D gene: -; V gene: TRBV6-5
CDR3 DNA: TGTGCCAGCAGCCCCCTATCCCGTGATGAGCAGTTCTTC; CDR3 protein: CASSPLSRDEQFF; CDR3 length: 13; clone size: many; J gene: TRBJ2-1; D gene: -; V gene: TRBV7-9
CDR3 DNA: TGCGCCAGCAGCCAGTATATAGTTGCAACTAATGAAAAACTGTTTTTT; CDR3 protein: CASSQYIVATNEKLFF; CDR3 length: 16; clone size: -; J gene: TRBJ1-4; D gene: -; V gene: TRBV4-1
CDR3 DNA: TGCGCCAGCACCCTAAGTAGCGTAGGGGGCACAGATACGCAGTATTTT; CDR3 protein: CASTLSSVGGTDTQYF; CDR3 length: 16; clone size: -; J gene: TRBJ2-3; D gene: -; V gene: TRBV4-1
CDR3 DNA: TGCAGCGTTGGGGGTGGGGACAGCGATCAGCCCCAGCATTTT; CDR3 protein: CSVGGGDSDQPQHF; CDR3 length: 14; clone size: once; J gene: TRBJ1-5; D gene: TRBD1; V gene: TRBV29-1
CDR3 DNA: TGTGCCAGCAGTTTGAGTCCGGCAGGGGGGAACACTGAAGCTTTCTTT; CDR3 protein: CASSLSPAGGNTEAFF; CDR3 length: 16; clone size: -; J gene: TRBJ1-1; D gene: TRBD1; V gene: TRBV27
CDR3 DNA: TGCGCCAGCAGCGCGAGACAGGGCTTGCGCAATGAGCAGTTCTTC; CDR3 protein: CASSARQGLRNEQFF; CDR3 length: 15; clone size: once; J gene: TRBJ2-1; D gene: TRBD1; V gene: TRBV5-1
CDR3 DNA: TGTGCCAGTAAATTTACGACATCTAATTCACCCCTCCACTTT; CDR3 protein: CASKFTTSNSPLHF; CDR3 length: 14; clone size: few; J gene: TRBJ1-6; D gene: -; V gene: TRBV19
CDR3 DNA: TGTGCCAGTAGTATCGGGACAAGTTGGGAGCAGTTCTTC; CDR3 protein: CASSIGTSWEQFF; CDR3 length: 13; clone size: -; J gene: TRBJ2-1; D gene: -; V gene: TRBV19
CDR3 DNA: TGTGCCAGCACCTTGGGGGGTTTAAACACTGAAGCTTTCTTT; CDR3 protein: CASTLGGLNTEAFF; CDR3 length: 14; clone size: -; J gene: TRBJ1-1; D gene: -; V gene: TRBV28
CDR3 DNA: TGCGCCACCAGGGACAGCCTCACAGATACGCAGTATTTT; CDR3 protein: CATRDSLTDTQYF; CDR3 length: 13; clone size: -; J gene: TRBJ2-3; D gene: TRBD1; V gene: TRBV5-1
CDR3 DNA: TGCGCCAGCAGCTCGGGATTAGAAGGGGTTGAAGCTTTCTTT; CDR3 protein: CASSSGLEGVEAFF; CDR3 length: 14; clone size: -; J gene: TRBJ1-1; D gene: -; V gene: TRBV5-1
CDR3 DNA: TGTGCCTGGAGTAAGGGTATTAATCAGCCCCAGCATTTT; CDR3 protein: CAWSKGINQPQHF; CDR3 length: 13; clone size: -; J gene: TRBJ1-5; D gene: -; V gene: TRBV30
CDR3 DNA: TGCAGCGTTCCAGTTAGCGGTGCGAACACCGGGGAGCTGTTTTTT; CDR3 protein: CSVPVSGANTGELFF; CDR3 length: 15; clone size: -; J gene: TRBJ2-2; D gene: -; V gene: TRBV29-1
CDR3 DNA: TGTGCCAGCAGTCCGGAAAGGGGAGTCTACACCTTC; CDR3 protein: CASSPERGVYTF; CDR3 length: 12; clone size: -; J gene: TRBJ1-2; D gene: -; V gene: TRBV6-5
CDR3 DNA: TGTGCCAGCAGCTCCCCCGACTACCCCTACAATGAGCAGTTCTTC; CDR3 protein: CASSSPDYPYNEQFF; CDR3 length: 15; clone size: -; J gene: TRBJ2-1; D gene: -; V gene: TRBV11-2
CDR3 DNA: TGTGCCAGCAAGGGTCTGCCTTTAACTAATGAAAAACTGTTTTTT; CDR3 protein: CASKGLPLTNEKLFF; CDR3 length: 15; clone size: -; J gene: TRBJ1-4; D gene: -; V gene: TRBV6-1
CDR3 DNA: TGTGCTAGTGGTTTGGAGGACAGTCCCGAGGATGAGCAGTTCTTC; CDR3 protein: CASGLEDSPEDEQFF; CDR3 length: 15; clone size: -; J gene: TRBJ2-1; D gene: -; V gene: TRBV12-5
CDR3 DNA: TGTGCCAGCAGCTTAGCGATGTCAGGGGCTTCACCCCTCCACTTT; CDR3 protein: CASSLAMSGASPLHF; CDR3 length: 15; clone size: -; J gene: TRBJ1-6; D gene: -; V gene: TRBV11-1
CDR3 DNA: TGTGCCAGCAGCTTATTTTCCGGGACATCGAGCTCCTACAATGAGCAGTTCTTC; CDR3 protein: CASSLFSGTSSSYNEQFF; CDR3 length: 18; clone size: -; J gene: TRBJ2-1; D gene: -; V gene: TRBV7-9
CDR3 DNA: TGTGCCAGCAGTCCCGGACTATATAGCAATCAGCCCCAGCATTTT; CDR3 protein: CASSPGLYSNQPQHF; CDR3 length: 15; clone size: -; J gene: TRBJ1-5; D gene: -; V gene: TRBV6-6
CDR3 DNA: TGTGCCAGCAGGCCCGATATAGGGACGGGGAACACTGAAGCTTTCTTT; CDR3 protein: CASRPDIGTGNTEAFF; CDR3 length: 16; clone size: few; J gene: TRBJ1-1; D gene: -; V gene: TRBV28
CDR3 DNA: TGTGCCAGCAGTTTATCGGGCACTGAAGCTTTCTTT; CDR3 protein: CASSLSGTEAFF; CDR3 length: 12; clone size: few; J gene: TRBJ1-1; D gene: -; V gene: TRBV27
CDR3 DNA: TGTGCCAGCAGTTTGGCGGCGAACACTGAAGCTTTCTTT; CDR3 protein: CASSLAANTEAFF; CDR3 length: 13; clone size: -; J gene: TRBJ1-1; D gene: -; V gene: TRBV6-5
CDR3 DNA: TGTGCCAGCAGCTTAGCGGACGTCTACACTGAAGCTTTCTTT; CDR3 protein: CASSLADVYTEAFF; CDR3 length: 14; clone size: -; J gene: TRBJ1-1; D gene: -; V gene: TRBV7-9
CDR3 DNA: TGTGCCAGCAGCGTAGTGAGGCCCCCCGTTAACACTGAAGCTTTCTTT; CDR3 protein: CASSVVRPPVNTEAFF; CDR3 length: 16; clone size: -; J gene: TRBJ1-1; D gene: -; V gene: TRBV9
CDR3 DNA: TGTGCCAGTAGCATCCTGAGGGGGCGGAACACCGGGGAGCTGTTTTTT; CDR3 protein: CASSILRGRNTGELFF; CDR3 length: 16; clone size: -; J gene: TRBJ2-2; D gene: TRBD1; V gene: TRBV19
CDR3 DNA: TGTGCCAGCAGTTCTTGGTCAGGGGAAGCTTTCTTT; CDR3 protein: CASSSWSGEAFF; CDR3 length: 12; clone size: -; J gene: TRBJ1-1; D gene: -; V gene: TRBV28
CDR3 DNA: TGCGCCAGCAGCTTGTGGGGGGCCGGACAGGCCGTAGATACGCAGTATTTT; CDR3 protein: CASSLWGAGQAVDTQYF; CDR3 length: 17; clone size: -; J gene: TRBJ2-3; D gene: -; V gene: TRBV5-1
CDR3 DNA: TGTGCCAGCAGGGGGGAAAGGGTTATCGGACCGGAAGCTTTCTTT; CDR3 protein: CASRGERVIGPEAFF; CDR3 length: 15; clone size: -; J gene: TRBJ1-1; D gene: -; V gene: TRBV2
CDR3 DNA: TGTGCCAGCAGCTTGAATGGCCGGGAGCTGTTTTTT; CDR3 protein: CASSLNGRELFF; CDR3 length: 12; clone size: -; J gene: TRBJ2-2; D gene: -; V gene: TRBV5-8
CDR3 DNA: TGTGCCAGCAGCGTAGAGGGACAGTCTTTTTCCGAAGCTTTCTTT; CDR3 protein: CASSVEGQSFSEAFF; CDR3 length: 15; clone size: -; J gene: TRBJ1-1; D gene: TRBD1; V gene: TRBV9
CDR3 DNA: TGTGCCAGCAGCCGGAGGGACAGGGGCGAGCAGTACTTC; CDR3 protein: CASSRRDRGEQYF; CDR3 length: 13; clone size: -; J gene: TRBJ2-7; D gene: TRBD1; V gene: TRBV11-1